This T cell receptor beta chain is from a study of blood T cell repertoires in COVID-19. Study as a whole: The study drew acute and convalescent COVID-19 samples from the United States, Italy and Spain. T cells, B-cell-depleted T cells, or PBMCs supplied cDNA or gDNA.

As originally analysed: How many nucleated cells were present was estimated from reference gene primer amplification. Generated by immunoSEQ multiplex PCR, the TCRdb table keeps only in-frame clones and is missing some. V and J calls and clone size are given by that table; D and trimming were obtained from the DNA. Among 90,000 to 130,000 clones listed, roughly 83% were seen once. With 0 bases removed from V and 3 bases from J, the gap between germline ends came to 10 bases. This CDR3 comprises 15 residues. The germline gives CDR1 SGHRS, CDR2 YFSETQ. This chain connects TRBV5-1 to TRBJ2-1; a weak D match, TRBD1 (5 bases). Sequenced material: peripheral blood. The sequence was collected from a woman in her 70s with acute or convalescent COVID-19. The CDR3 sequence: CASSLGQIGYNEQFF. CDR3 coding DNA: TGCGCCAGCAGCTTGGGACAGATCGGCTACAATGAGCAGTTCTTC.